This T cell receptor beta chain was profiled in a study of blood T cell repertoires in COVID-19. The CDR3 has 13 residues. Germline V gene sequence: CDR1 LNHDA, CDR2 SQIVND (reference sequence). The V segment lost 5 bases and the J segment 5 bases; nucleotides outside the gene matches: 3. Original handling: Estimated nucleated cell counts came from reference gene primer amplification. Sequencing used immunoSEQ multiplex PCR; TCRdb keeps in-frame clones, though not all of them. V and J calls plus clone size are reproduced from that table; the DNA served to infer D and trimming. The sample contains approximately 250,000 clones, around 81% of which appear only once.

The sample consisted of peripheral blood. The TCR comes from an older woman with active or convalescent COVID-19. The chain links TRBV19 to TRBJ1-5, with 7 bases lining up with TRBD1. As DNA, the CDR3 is TGTGCCAGTAGTGTGGGACAGTATCAGCCCCAGCATTTT. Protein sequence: CASSVGQYQPQHF.